The 10 T cell receptor beta chains presented below share a single source sample, sequenced in a study of T cells in Graves' hyperthyroidism and ophthalmopathy. Amplification yielded TCR beta CDR3 regions, with RNA transcripts as the source. Carried out on the TCR CDR3, a first-round RT-PCR used the HTBI primer set. In TCRdb, the multiplex PCR reads were re-called with MiXCR into one record per CDR3 protein. The sample yields 340,000 or so distinct CDR3 sequences, roughly a fifth seen once. Sequencing was done on a sample of blood. The receptor source for this set is a woman aged 45-65 years with Graves' hyperthyroidism.

At least ten counts were recorded for this clonotype. This chain joins TRBV20-1 and TRBJ1-4; TRBD1 might be the D (6 bases). V was cut by 3 bases and J by 5 bases, with 16 bases left in between. The CDR3 is 15 amino acids. Germline CDR1 reads DFQATT; CDR2 reads SNEGSKA (reference sequence). CDR3 region: CSASPPQGRNEKLFF. CDR3 nucleotide sequence: TGCAGTGCTAGCCCCCCACAGGGAAGAAATGAAAAACTGTTTTTT.

This clonotype has ten or more counts. The rearrangement links TRBV11-1 to TRBJ1-4, with 10 bases fitting TRBD1. The CDR3 totals 15 residues. CDR1 is SGHAT and CDR2 is FQDESV in the germline V gene (reference sequence). V lost 5 bases and J lost 3; bases outside the gene matches: 3. The CDR3 is CASSAGTGANEKLFF. CDR3 in DNA: TGTGCCAGCAGCGCCGGGACAGGGGCTAATGAAAAACTGTTTTTT.

With regard to this clonotype: This could be a read error, since a much larger clone is one nucleotide away. The chain uses TRBV12-3 or TRBV12-4 and TRBJ1-2; 7 bases are shared with TRBD1. V shed 6 bases, J shed 5 bases, and the junction held 6 bases outside the gene matches. The CDR3 sequence is 13 residues long. In DNA, the CDR3 is TGTGCCAGCAGCGACGGGGACAGATATGGCTACACCTTC. Translating it yields CASSDGDRYGYTF.

The sample holds a few counts of this clonotype. The gene calls are TRBV6-5 and TRBJ2-5; 13 bases agree with TRBD2. This CDR3 has 16 amino acids. The V gene's germline CDR1 is MNHEY and CDR2 SVGAGI. Trimming took 2 bases from V and 4 from J; bases not matched to a gene: 4. The CDR3 reads CASSYRGLAGSETQYF. CDR3 nucleotides: TGTGCCAGCAGTTACAGGGGACTAGCGGGGTCAGAGACCCAGTACTTC.

A word on this clonotype: This may be a read error, as it is one base from a much larger clone. CDR3 coding DNA: TGTCCCAGCAGTTCAGCGGGAGCGGGCCAAGAGACCCAGTACTTC. The encoded protein is CPSSSAGAGQETQYF. V gene TRBV27 combines with J gene TRBJ2-5; 8 bases are a match to TRBD2. The CDR3 covers 15 residues. CDR1 and CDR2 from the germline V gene are MNHEY and SMNVEV (reference sequence).

This clonotype was observed at least ten times. V and J are TRBV7-3 and TRBJ2-3; 12 bases line up with TRBD2. J lost 4 bases, V lost 5 bases, and 7 bases had no gene match. CDR1 is SGHTA, CDR2 FQGTGA, per germline. The CDR3 contains 16 residues. The CDR3 bases are TGTGCCAGCAGCAAAGGACTAGCGGGATTTTCAGATACGCAGTATTTT. It yields the protein CASSKGLAGFSDTQYF.

This clonotype appeared many times. This chain connects TRBV20-1 to TRBJ2-7; the D is unclear. V was pared by 0 bases and J by 0 bases, with 9 bases between. The CDR3 totals 14 residues. CDR1 is DFQATT, CDR2 SNEGSKA, per germline (reference sequence). CDR3 DNA sequence: TGCAGTGCTAGAGATCTCAGATCCTCCTACGAGCAGTACTTC. This translates into CSARDLRSSYEQYF.

This clonotype has a count of ten or more. The chain uses TRBV7-9 and TRBJ2-1; D not resolved. Trimming left V 6 bases short and J 4 bases short, with 13 bases between. The CDR3 has 14 amino acids. The germline gives CDR1 SEHNR, CDR2 FQNEAQ (reference sequence). For the CDR3, the DNA is TGTGCCAGCAGGGAAGAGATAGGTTACAATGAGCAGTTCTTC. Its protein is CASREEIGYNEQFF. Full variable domain (rest looked up from reference TRBV7-9 and TRBJ2-1): DTGVSQNPRHKITKRGQNVTFRCDPISEHNRLYWYRQTLGQGPEFLTYFQNEAQLEKSRLLSDRFSAERPKGSFSTLEIQRTEQGDSAMYLCASREEIGYNEQFFGPGTRLTVL.

There are many counts of this clonotype. The V gene is TRBV18, the J gene TRBJ1-4, with a tentative D call TRBD1 (6 bases). The germline V and J ends were trimmed by 6 bases and 0 bases, with 8 bases remaining between them. The V gene's germline CDR1 is KGHSH and CDR2 LQKENI. CDR3 length: 14 residues. The CDR3 DNA reads as TGTGCCAGCTCCGGACAGCCAACTAATGAAAAACTGTTTTTT. Translating gives CASSGQPTNEKLFF.

This clonotype has ten or more counts. The chain's CDR3 is CASSADLSKNIQYF. DNA of the CDR3: TGTGCCAGCAGCGCCGACCTTTCCAAAAACATTCAGTACTTC. The chain carries TRBV13 and TRBJ2-4; no clear D. This CDR3 is 14 amino acids long. Germline V CDR1 and CDR2: PRHDT, FYEKMQ (reference sequence). V was clipped by 5 bases and J by 2 bases, with 10 bases between them. The variable domain in full, with the rest retrieved from reference TRBV13 and TRBJ2-4, is AAGVIQSPRHLIKEKRETATLKCYPIPRHDTVYWYQQGPGQDPQFLISFYEKMQSDKGSIPDRFSAQQFSDYHSELNMSSLELGDSALYFCASSADLSKNIQYFGAGTRLSVL.